This T cell receptor beta chain was observed in a study of tumor-infiltrating lymphocytes in primary liver carcinoma. About the study: The patient group consisted of men and women aged 30 to 69 years. Tumors were stage T1-T3 N0M0, roughly 4.2 to 11 cm across.

In regard to this clonotype: Its ends do not fully match the called genes, so a read error is possible.

Each 20-30 mg portion of unsorted bulk tissue served as the source for co-extraction of RNA and DNA. Donors were untreated and chronically infected with HBV. The CDR3 spans 18 residues. Germline V CDR1 and CDR2: MGHRA, YSYEKL. Constant-region priming of approximately 500 ng total RNA yielded TCR beta cDNA. Nested multiplex PCR, run for three rounds with slightly modified ARM-PCR, yielded TCR beta libraries. It was with TRBV1-TRBV30 forward primers and a C-beta reverse primer that the first two PCR rounds were run, at about 9 cycles each. Via MiXCR, TCRdb re-called the multiplex PCR reads, giving one row per CDR3 protein. Among under 150,000 distinct CDR3 sequences, less than 75% were seen once, and the ten largest hold 8.1%.

Material for sequencing was tumor-adjacent normal liver tissue. The chain is built from TRBV4-1 and TRBJ1-2; D is unresolved. The TCR sequence derives from a woman aged 55-75 years with primary liver carcinoma and hepatitis B virus infection. CDR3 sequence: CVSSQGGVSHLRPYGYTF. The DNA of the CDR3 is TGTGTCAGCAGCCAAGGCGGGGTCAGCCACCTCAGACCCTATGGCTACACCTTC.